The next 11 T cell receptor beta chains were all read from a single sample in a study of blood T cell repertoires in COVID-19. TCRdb's table, derived via immunoSEQ multiplex PCR, lists solely in-frame clones and lacks some. Of approximately 150,000 clones in the sample, around 86% are singletons; the top ten hold around 8.5%. Source material: peripheral blood. Receptors were obtained from a human donor in a cohort sampled during active COVID-19.

This clone was observed a handful of times. The rearrangement uses TRBV7-8 and TRBJ1-3, with D maybe TRBD1 (5 bases). Germline CDR1 reads SGHVS; CDR2 reads FQNEAQ. This CDR3 spans 16 amino acids. V was pared by 1 base and J by 0 bases, with 10 bases between. The CDR3 sequence: CASSLDTGSSGNTIYF. The CDR3 DNA reads as TGTGCCAGCAGCTTAGACACAGGCAGCTCTGGAAACACCATATATTTT.

V and J are TRBV5-1 and TRBJ2-5, with D perhaps TRBD2 (6 bases). Trimming stripped 2 bases from V and 2 bases from J, with 13 bases between. This CDR3 region has 15 residues. The V gene's germline CDR1 is SGHRS and CDR2 YFSETQ. This CDR3 reads CASSLMVGGQETQYF. As DNA, the CDR3 is TGCGCCAGCAGCTTAATGGTGGGGGGACAAGAGACCCAGTACTTC.

The rearrangement uses TRBV7-6 and TRBJ1-1; a possible D gene is TRBD1 (6 bases). Germline V gene data show CDR1 as SGHVS and CDR2 as FNYEAQ. CDR3 length: 16 residues. V was shortened by 5 bases and J by 0 bases, with 16 bases between the two germline ends. CDR3 residues: CASSPIPGVLNTEAFF. The DNA of the CDR3 is TGTGCCAGCAGCCCCATTCCAGGGGTGCTGAACACTGAAGCTTTCTTT.

The chain has TRBV15 and TRBJ2-7; D uncertain. The CDR3 covers 14 residues. V was trimmed by 0 bases and J by 0 bases, leaving 6 bases between them. Germline assignment: CDR1 LNHNV and CDR2 YYDKDF (reference sequence). The CDR3 DNA sequence: TGTGCCACCAGCAGAGATCGGAGCTCCTACGAGCAGTACTTC. This sequence encodes CATSRDRSSYEQYF.

This rearrangement joins TRBV18 to TRBJ2-7; possible D gene TRBD2, 6 bases. The germline V gene encodes CDR1 KGHSH and CDR2 LQKENI. The CDR3 consists of 12 residues. Trimming removed 3 bases from V and 7 bases from J, with 10 bases in between. The CDR3 loop is CASSPPLAEQYF. CDR3 in DNA: TGTGCCAGCTCACCTCCCCTAGCGGAGCAGTACTTC.

The chain couples TRBV4-1 to TRBJ2-1; D unclear. The CDR3 runs to 14 residues. V gave up 0 bases and J gave up 5 bases, with 8 bases separating them. The germline gives CDR1 MGHRA, CDR2 YSYEKL. CDR3 protein: CASSQETINNEQFF. In DNA form, the CDR3 reads TGCGCCAGCAGCCAAGAGACAATTAACAATGAGCAGTTCTTC.

The genes are TRBV28 and TRBJ1-5, with 8 bases aligning to TRBD1. Germline values: CDR1 MDHEN, CDR2 SYDVKM. V trimming: 5 bases; J trimming: 4 bases; junction bases outside the gene matches: 4. This CDR3 spans 14 amino acids. This CDR3 reads CASSIHRGNQPQHF. The DNA for the CDR3 is TGTGCCAGCAGTATTCACAGGGGGAATCAGCCCCAGCATTTT.

The V call is TRBV20-1, the J call TRBJ1-2; no definite D call. The V gene's germline CDR1 is DFQATT and CDR2 SNEGSKA (reference sequence). V lost 3 bases and J lost 5, with 7 bases in between. CDR3 length: 11 residues. CDR3 protein: CSASGDYGYTF. The CDR3 DNA sequence: TGCAGTGCTAGCGGGGATTATGGCTACACCTTC.

The chain recombines TRBV19 with TRBJ2-2; D is unclear. V was trimmed by 3 bases and J by 4 bases, leaving 18 bases between them. The germline CDR1 and CDR2 sequences are LNHDA and SQIVND (reference sequence). The CDR3 runs to 17 residues. In DNA, the CDR3 is TGTGCCAGTAGTATCGACCGAGTGCGGCCTACCACCGGGGAGCTGTTTTTT. This sequence encodes CASSIDRVRPTTGELFF.

The chain has TRBV21-1 and TRBJ2-2; the DNA was not used to check the table's D call, TRBD1. TRBV21-1 is termed a pseudogene. The CDR3 sequence is 16 residues long. In DNA form, the CDR3 reads TGTGCCAGCAGCCTCCGGACAGTTCCGAACACCGGGGAGCTGTTTTTT. As protein: CASSLRTVPNTGELFF.

The CDR3 DNA reads as TGTGCCAGCAGTCCCGCCACTAGCGCGTACAATGAGCAGTTCTTC. Translated, it gives CASSPATSAYNEQFF. V gene TRBV27 combines with J gene TRBJ2-1; 7 positions agree with TRBD2. CDR1 and CDR2 from the germline V gene are MNHEY and SMNVEV (reference sequence). The CDR3 is 15 residues long. V lost 5 bases and J lost 4; bases outside the gene matches: 8.